This T cell receptor beta chain is from a study of shared clonotypes between healthy human individuals. General study results and limits: Generally, naive subsets came out with larger estimated richness than memory subsets.

A word on this clone: The antigen is unknown.

Germline V gives CDR1 SGHRS, CDR2 YFSETQ. The length of the CDR3 is 15 residues. V was trimmed by 3 bases and J by 7 bases, leaving 14 bases between them. The authors distributed each subset's genomic DNA evenly over several immunoSEQ plates. Profiling relied on immunoSEQ multiplex PCR, and the TCRdb table lists in-frame clones only, not all of them. The table has roughly 2.5 million clones, approximately 90% seen once. Donors were healthy HIV-negative adults without recently reported acute infections or vaccinations. CD45RA-negative memory and CD45RA+ naive subsets were split from the CD4+ cells. The source is a man between 18 and 35 years old in good health. This chain joins TRBV5-1 and TRBJ1-6; D gene uncertain. The specimen sequenced was naive CD4+ T cells sorted from blood. Documented subset: CD45RA+ positively selected. The DNA for the CDR3 is TGCGCCAGCAGCTCCCACGGCAGCGCCAATTCACCCCTCCACTTT. Translating it yields CASSSHGSANSPLHF. The variable domain in full, with the rest retrieved from reference TRBV5-1 and TRBJ1-6, is KAGVTQTPRYLIKTRGQQVTLSCSPISGHRSVSWYQQTPGQGLQFLFEYFSETQRNKGNFPGRFSGRQFSNSRSEMNVSTLELGDSALYLCASSSHGSANSPLHFGNGTRLTVT.